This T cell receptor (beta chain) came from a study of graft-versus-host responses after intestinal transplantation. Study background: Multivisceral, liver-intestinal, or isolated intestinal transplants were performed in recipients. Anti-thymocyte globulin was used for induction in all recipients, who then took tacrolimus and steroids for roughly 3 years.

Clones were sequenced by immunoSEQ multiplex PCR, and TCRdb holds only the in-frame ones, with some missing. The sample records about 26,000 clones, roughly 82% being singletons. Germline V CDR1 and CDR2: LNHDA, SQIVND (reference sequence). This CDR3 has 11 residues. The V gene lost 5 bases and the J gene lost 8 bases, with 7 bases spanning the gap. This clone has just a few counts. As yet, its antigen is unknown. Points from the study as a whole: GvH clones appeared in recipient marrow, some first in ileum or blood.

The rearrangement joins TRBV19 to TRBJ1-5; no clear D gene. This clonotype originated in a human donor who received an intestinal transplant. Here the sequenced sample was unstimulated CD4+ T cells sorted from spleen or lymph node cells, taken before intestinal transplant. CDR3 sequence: CASSPCEPQHF. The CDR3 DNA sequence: TGTGCCAGTAGTCCCTGTGAGCCCCAGCATTTT.